This entry describes one TCR beta chain. These data belong to a study of T cell changes during pregnancy in multiple sclerosis. Trimming pared 5 bases from V and 4 bases from J, leaving 8 bases between. The CDR3 totals 13 residues. Looked up from germline, CDR1 is SGHAT and CDR2 is FQNNGV. Sequencing used immunoSEQ multiplex PCR; TCRdb keeps in-frame clones, though not all of them. This table holds under 70,000 clones, roughly 89% found once. This chain connects TRBV11-2 to TRBJ2-2, with unresolved D. This TCR came from a female donor in good health, enrolled as a control in a pregnancy study. The sample in question was peripheral blood, obtained in the third trimester of pregnancy. CDR3 sequence reads: CASSPPLTGELFF. The CDR3 DNA is TGTGCCAGCAGCCCTCCCCTCACCGGGGAGCTGTTTTTT.